Described below is a single TCR beta chain sequence and its context. Generated by immunoSEQ multiplex PCR, the TCRdb table keeps only in-frame clones and is missing some. The table has roughly 79,000 clones, roughly 78% seen once; the top ten hold roughly 7.4%. The V end lost 0 bases, the J end lost 5 bases, and 11 bases lay between the germline ends. CDR3 length: 14 amino acids. Germline CDR1 SGHDT, CDR2 YYEEEE. This sample was taken from a study of blood T cell repertoires in COVID-19. Sequencing was performed on peripheral blood. This clonotype was sampled from a human donor in a cohort sampled during active COVID-19. The rearrangement uses TRBV5-6 and TRBJ1-2; tentatively, D is TRBD1 (6 bases). CDR3 coding DNA: TGTGCCAGCAGCTTGGATAGGGGGGGTTATGGCTACACCTTC. Encoded protein: CASSLDRGGYGYTF.